The T cell receptor (beta chain) under discussion was sequenced for a study of blood T cell repertoires in COVID-19. Background on the study: Spain, Italy and the United States supplied samples that represented acute and convalescent COVID-19. T cells, B-cell-depleted T cells, or PBMCs supplied cDNA or gDNA.

To note about this clone: An end of the junction does not agree with germline; a read error may underlie this.

In the authors' methods: Amplification of reference gene primers provided the estimated nucleated cell counts. The method was immunoSEQ multiplex PCR; TCRdb's version includes in-frame clones alone and lacks a portion of them. That table supplies the V and J calls and clone size; D and trimming were determined from the DNA. This repertoire shows 100,000 to 120,000 clones, about 85% found once; its top ten account for roughly 5%. Material for sequencing was peripheral blood. The TCR sequence derives from a human donor in a cohort sampled during active COVID-19.

CDR3 coding DNA: TGTGCCACAGGGGAAGGGCCGAACCCTGAAGCTTTCTTT. Protein sequence: CATGEGPNPEAFF. This chain connects TRBV12-3 or TRBV12-4 to TRBJ1-1; tentatively, D is TRBD1 (6 bases). The CDR3 sequence is 13 residues long.